The T cell receptor beta chain described here comes from a study of blood T cell repertoires in COVID-19. Repertoires were generated with immunoSEQ multiplex PCR, while TCRdb's copy carries only in-frame clones and drops some. The sample holds 180,000 or so clones; about four fifths are singletons and the top ten take around 3.6%. The CDR3 has 14 residues. Germline trimming cut 6 bases from V and 5 bases from J; bases unmatched to any gene: 9. Germline values: CDR1 MNHEY, CDR2 SVGAGI. The chain links TRBV6-5 to TRBJ1-1, with 7 bases fitting TRBD1. This TCR derives from a woman between 45 and 65 years old in a cohort exposed to, infected with or recovered from COVID-19 (not recorded which). Sequencing used PBMCs or T cells enriched from blood (not recorded which). CDR3 in amino acids: CASSRGTGETEAFF. CDR3 DNA sequence: TGTGCCAGCAGCCGAGGAACAGGGGAAACTGAAGCTTTCTTT.